Listed below are T cell receptor beta chains from one sample, sequenced in a study of cytomegalovirus exposure and HLA in healthy donors. Profiling relied on immunoSEQ multiplex PCR, and the TCRdb table lists in-frame clones only, not all of them. The sample includes some 170,000 clones, roughly 90% of them seen just once. The specimen was PBMCs. All receptors come from a man aged 18-30 years in good health and CMV-seropositive. Both conserved end residues are part of each CDR3. The order of the fields is clone size, J gene, D gene, V gene, CDR3 DNA, CDR3 protein. The D gene is left open where the match is weak. Rows give clone size only sometimes, using once, few, many, or a class for an expanded clone.

. TRBJ2-7 . TRBV4-1 TGCGCCAGCAGCCAAGGCCTAGCGCCCCACGAGCAGTACTTC CASSQGLAPHEQYF
. TRBJ2-7 . TRBV7-9 TGTGCCAGCAGCTTATCCGGTTCTACGAGGGAGCAGTACTTC CASSLSGSTREQYF
. TRBJ1-2 TRBD1 TRBV5-1 TGCGCCAGCCAGCAAGGGGGGACAGGGGGGAGATATGGCTACACCTTC CASQQGGTGGRYGYTF
. TRBJ2-5 . TRBV27 TGTGCCAGCAGTTTTGGCGGGACAGAAAAAGAGACCCAGTACTTC CASSFGGTEKETQYF
. TRBJ2-7 . TRBV4-1 TGCGCCAGCAGCCAAGAAATATTCCAGTTACAGGCAGACGAGCAGTACTTC CASSQEIFQLQADEQYF
. TRBJ1-2 . TRBV11-2 TGTGCCAGCAGCGCGAGAGACAGGTTAACATATATGGGCTACACCTTC CASSARDRLTYMGYTF
. TRBJ1-5 . TRBV29-1 TGCAGCGTCGGGGGGACTGTAGATCAGCCCCAGCATTTT CSVGGTVDQPQHF
. TRBJ1-3 TRBD1 TRBV7-9 TGTGCCAGCAGCTTTACAGGGGAAGACTCTGGAAACACCATATATTTT CASSFTGEDSGNTIYF
. TRBJ1-2 . TRBV6-1 TGTGCCAGCATGCACGGACAGCTCTATGGCTACACCTTC CASMHGQLYGYTF
few TRBJ2-7 . TRBV7-8 TGTGCCAGCAGCTTAGAGGAAAGAGGACTCTCCTACGAGCAGTACTTC CASSLEERGLSYEQYF
. TRBJ2-3 . TRBV6-5 TGTGCCAGCCGCAGGGGCCGAACTACAGATACGCAGTATTTT CASRRGRTTDTQYF
. TRBJ2-1 TRBD2 TRBV7-9 TGTGCCAGCAGCTCCTTCAACGGGAGGGCCCGCAATGAGCAGTTCTTC CASSSFNGRARNEQFF
. TRBJ2-7 . TRBV6-5 TGTGCCAGCAGCCTAGACGCGGCTAGATCCTACGAGCAGTACTTC CASSLDAARSYEQYF
. TRBJ2-1 TRBD2 TRBV6-1 TGTGCCAGCAGTGTCTCGACTAGCGGGACCTACAATGAGCAGTTCTTC CASSVSTSGTYNEQFF
few TRBJ2-1 . TRBV2 TGTGCCAGCAGAAACTACCGGGACAGGGGATCGGTAGCGGGGGACAATGAGCAGTTCTTC CASRNYRDRGSVAGDNEQFF
few TRBJ2-2 . TRBV2 TGTGCCAGCAACGGGGGATCCGGGGAGCTGTTTTTT CASNGGSGELFF
. TRBJ2-7 . TRBV10-2 TGCGCCAGCAGGTTCCAGGACTCCTACGAGCAGTACTTC CASRFQDSYEQYF
. TRBJ2-2 TRBD2 TRBV9 TGTGCCAGCAGCGCAGTGGGATTGAGACTAGCGGAACCCACCGGGGAGCTGTTTTTT CASSAVGLRLAEPTGELFF
. TRBJ2-1 TRBD2 TRBV9 TGTGCCAGCAGCACAGGGCTAGCGGGAACAAATGAGCAGTTCTTC CASSTGLAGTNEQFF
. TRBJ2-7 TRBD1 TRBV11-2 TGTGCCAGCAGCTTAGGGGGGTTACAGGGGATAAGCGAGCAGTACTTC CASSLGGLQGISEQYF
. TRBJ2-5 . TRBV7-9 TGTGCCAGCAGCGGACTACAAGAGACCCAGTACTTC CASSGLQETQYF
. TRBJ1-2 TRBD1 TRBV28 TGTGCCAGCAGTTTATTATGGGGCAGGGGGCCCTCCGGTTACTATGGCTACACCTTC CASSLLWGRGPSGYYGYTF
. TRBJ2-2 . TRBV25-1 TGTGCCAGCAGTGAATCGCGAGTTAACACCGGGGAGCTGTTTTTT CASSESRVNTGELFF
. TRBJ2-1 TRBD2 TRBV7-3 TGTGCCAGCAGCCTACTTAGCGGGATGGAGCAGTTCTTC CASSLLSGMEQFF
. TRBJ1-5 . TRBV25-1 TGTGCCAGCAGTGAATTGATGGGCCAGCCCCAGCATTTT CASSELMGQPQHF
few TRBJ2-2 . TRBV7-8 TGTGCCAGCAGCTTAAGGAGGGGGAACACCGGGGAGCTGTTTTTT CASSLRRGNTGELFF
. TRBJ1-1 TRBD1 TRBV5-4 TGTGCCAGCAGCCCAGGGGGCGGGACTGAAGCTTTCTTT CASSPGGGTEAFF
. TRBJ1-1 . TRBV4-1 TGCGCCAGCAGCCAAGATTACGGGGGGCGAGGGGAAGCTTTCTTT CASSQDYGGRGEAFF
. TRBJ2-1 . TRBV2 TGTGCCAGCAAAGGGGACATGAGCAAGGTTCGGAATGAGCAGTTCTTC CASKGDMSKVRNEQFF
. TRBJ2-1 TRBD1 TRBV5-1 TGCGCCAGCAGCTTGGTGGGCACGGGACAGCTAAATAGGTTCTTC CASSLVGTGQLNRFF
. TRBJ1-1 TRBD1 TRBV6-6 TGTGCCAGCAGTTTCCGGGACAGGGGAACCCCTGAAGCTTTCTTT CASSFRDRGTPEAFF
. TRBJ1-4 TRBD1 TRBV11-2 TGTGCCAGCCGAGGGACAGGTATATCCGGAAAACTGTTTTTT CASRGTGISGKLFF